This T cell receptor beta chain was sequenced in a study of cytomegalovirus exposure and HLA in healthy donors. Findings of the study overall: It was confirmed in vitro that a few of the CMV-associated chains were specific for CMV antigens. Sequencing depth across donors, presence/absence analyses assumed, was roughly uniform.

The PCR ran on 60 Vbeta and 13 Jbeta primers. The table came from immunoSEQ multiplex PCR; TCRdb's copy has only in-frame clones and leaves some out. The top ten hold roughly 0.5% of the sample, which has about 140,000 clones, roughly 86% seen once. Notes on this clone: The antigen is unknown. Other DNA variants within this sample encode the same CDR3.

Specimen: PBMCs. This receptor was taken from a woman aged 40 to 50 in good health and CMV-seronegative.

The CDR3 is CASSPTGVETQYF. The CDR3 DNA reads TGTGCCAGCAGCCCAACAGGGGTTGAGACCCAGTACTTC. The chain uses TRBV11-3 and TRBJ2-5; TRBD1 matches 7 bases. CDR3 size: 13 residues. Germline V gives CDR1 SGHNT, CDR2 YENEEA. Trimming at V came to 5 bases and at J to 5 bases, leaving 5 bases not matched to a gene.